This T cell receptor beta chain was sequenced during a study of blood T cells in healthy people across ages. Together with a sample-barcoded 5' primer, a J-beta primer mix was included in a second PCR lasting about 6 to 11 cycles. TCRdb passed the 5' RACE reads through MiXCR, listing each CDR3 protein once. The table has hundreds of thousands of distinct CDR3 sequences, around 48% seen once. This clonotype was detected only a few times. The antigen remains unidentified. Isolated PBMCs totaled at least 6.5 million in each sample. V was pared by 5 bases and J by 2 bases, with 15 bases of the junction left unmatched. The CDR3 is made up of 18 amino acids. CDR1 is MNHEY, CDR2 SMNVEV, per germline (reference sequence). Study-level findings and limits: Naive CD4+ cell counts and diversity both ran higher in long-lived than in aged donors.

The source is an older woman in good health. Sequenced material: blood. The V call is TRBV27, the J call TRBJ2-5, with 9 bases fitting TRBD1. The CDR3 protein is CASSQKIWGTGSQETQYF. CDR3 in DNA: TGTGCCAGCAGTCAAAAAATCTGGGGGACAGGGTCTCAAGAGACCCAGTACTTC.